This TCR beta chain was captured in a study of graft-versus-host responses after intestinal transplantation. Study in general: Among the recipients, transplants were multivisceral, liver-intestinal, or isolated intestinal. Induction using anti-thymocyte globulin, followed by tacrolimus and steroids for approximately 3 years, was given to all recipients.

The assay was immunoSEQ multiplex PCR, and TCRdb's table has in-frame clones only and misses some. This table holds around 25,000 clones, approximately 94% found once. V was clipped by 5 bases and J by 5 bases; unmatched bases: 13. CDR1 and CDR2 (germline): SGHNT, YYREEE (reference sequence). This CDR3 is 17 amino acids long. Here the sequenced sample was PBMCs, taken 156 days after intestinal transplant. The chain uses TRBV5-4 and TRBJ1-6; TRBD1 matches 7 bases. The TCR comes from a human patient who received an intestinal transplant, so some T cells may come from the graft donor. The CDR3 reads CASSQHTGDKDNSPLHF. The CDR3 nucleotides are TGTGCCAGCAGTCAACACACAGGGGATAAGGATAATTCACCCCTCCACTTT.